Detailed here is one TCR beta chain. What antigen it recognizes has not been identified. Base qualities are not at hand, and no much larger clone is one base apart. This record belongs to a study of CD8 T cells in ankylosing spondylitis (dated by TCRdb to about 2017). About the full investigation: The study set out to find disease-linked TCR variants by profiling T cell receptor beta repertoires in ankylosing spondylitis patients and healthy donors. The whole study cohort included some 100 healthy donors and 25 ankylosing spondylitis patients. Peripheral blood samples were taken, and synovial fluid was additionally collected from ankylosing spondylitis patients. Findings and caveats that apply to the study as a whole: In peripheral blood, the disease-linked clones were found at relatively low frequencies and had a CD8+ phenotype. Some motif variants were previously reported in synovial fluid and blood of reactive arthritis patients, suggesting common disease-initiation mechanisms. According to the report, matched synovial fluid samples from ankylosing spondylitis patients were significantly enriched for the disease-linked clones. Blood from ankylosing spondylitis patients appeared to be characterized by a TCR beta motif made up of about 8 highly homologous amino acid variants.

Sequencing was carried out with an Illumina HiSeq 2500. TCR beta libraries were prepared by quantitative 5'-RACE with molecular barcodes. Per the original workflow: To identify disease-linked TCR variants, a new computational method was used, one built on a probabilistic model of VDJ rearrangement. TCRdb cleaned the public reads at Q25 with fastp, built clones with MiXCR and kept in-frame beta chains. CDR3 protein duplicates are merged, each entry listing the most common genes and DNA. These V and J calls derive from TCRdb rather than the authors' analysis. The sample table shows approximately 150,000 distinct CDR3 sequences, and 17% are seen once. The top ten constitute 25% to 40% of the sample. From the germline V gene (reference sequence), CDR1 is DFQATT and CDR2 is SNEGSKA. The CDR3 holds 13 amino acids from the cysteine to the phenylalanine. Just the 39-base CDR3 DNA is kept, in frame starting at base 1. Ends trimmed: V by 7 bases, J by 9 bases; bases unmatched to a gene: 11.

This sequence uses TRBV20-1 and TRBJ2-1; 8 bases in the junction line up with TRBD2. Material for sequencing was blood, either unsorted or a sorted T cell fraction (not recorded which). The sequence was collected from a male donor with ankylosing spondylitis. The base sequence is TGCAGTGAAAGGGTTAGCGGGAACGTTGAGCAGTTCTTC. The encoded protein is CSERVSGNVEQFF.